The 27 T cell receptor beta chains listed next were all sequenced from one sample in a study of T cell repertoires in cytomegalovirus infection. From the reads, TCRdb called clonotypes with MiXCR, one entry per CDR3 protein. The data hold about 340,000 distinct CDR3 sequences, with almost 30% observed a single time. Their recognized antigens are unknown. The material sequenced was cultured PBMCs, taken from culture after CMV antigen stimulation. The origin of the receptors is a human donor in good health (CMV status not recorded). Some clones in this sample may be carry-over from other donors' samples.

The chain employs TRBV20-1 and TRBJ2-7; TRBD1 or TRBD2 may be the D gene (6 bases each). V lost 4 bases and J lost 0, with 16 bases in between. In germline, CDR1 is DFQATT, CDR2 SNEGSKA (reference sequence). This CDR3 is built from 15 residues. CDR3 sequence: CSATSGASVSYEQYF. CDR3 DNA sequence: TGCAGTGCTACCTCAGGGGCTAGCGTCTCCTACGAGCAGTACTTC.

The chain employs TRBV7-9 and TRBJ2-5; tentative D call: TRBD2 (6 bases). The CDR3 contains 14 residues. V was pared by 5 bases and J by 4 bases, with 14 bases between. From germline, CDR1 is SEHNR and CDR2 FQNEAQ (reference sequence). This chain's CDR3 is CASSPGQGLETQYF. CDR3 sequence (DNA): TGTGCCAGCAGCCCAGGGCAGGGACTAGAGACCCAGTACTTC.

The V gene is TRBV4-2, the J gene TRBJ1-1; maybe TRBD1 (5 bases). The V and J ends lost 0 bases and 5 bases respectively, with 19 bases between them. Germline V gene data show CDR1 as LGHNA and CDR2 as YNFKEQ. The CDR3 covers 17 residues. The CDR3 region has the DNA TGTGCCAGCAGCCAAGACTTGCGTGGGGCCACGAAGACTGAAGCTTTCTTT. Its translation is CASSQDLRGATKTEAFF.

This chain joins TRBV7-6 and TRBJ1-1; D unclear. The CDR3 contains 15 residues. V dropped 4 bases and J dropped 0 bases, with 12 bases sitting between them. CDR1 and CDR2 (germline): SGHVS, FNYEAQ. In nucleotides, the CDR3 is TGTGCCAGCAGCTCTTCCGCGGGTTTGAACACTGAAGCTTTCTTT. This translates into CASSSSAGLNTEAFF.

This sequence joins TRBV7-6 and TRBJ2-1, with 13 bases fitting TRBD2. The CDR3 has 17 amino acids. CDR1 and CDR2 (germline): SGHVS, FNYEAQ. V lost 5 bases and J lost 2; bases outside the gene matches: 6. CDR3 sequence: CASSPWTSGSPYNEQFF. As DNA, the CDR3 is TGTGCCAGCAGCCCGTGGACTAGCGGGAGCCCCTACAATGAGCAGTTCTTC.

This clonotype turned up a few times. The J gene is TRBJ2-7, the V gene TRBV7-4, with 8 bases fitting TRBD2. The CDR3 is made up of 15 amino acids. From germline, CDR1 is SGHVT and CDR2 SQSDAQ. V shed 4 bases and J 7 bases; nucleotides not matched to a gene: 12. CDR3 residues: CASSSYQAGAREQYF. The CDR3 DNA reads as TGTGCCAGCAGCTCCTATCAAGCGGGAGCTCGGGAGCAGTACTTC.

This clonotype has more than one count but fewer than ten. The chain carries TRBV7-8 and TRBJ2-5; D possibly corresponds to TRBD2 (6 bases). Germline CDR1 SGHVS, CDR2 FQNEAQ. The CDR3 length is 17 residues. V shed 3 bases and J shed 4 bases, with 21 bases lying between them. CDR3 sequence reads: CASSFPAGPATGETQYF. CDR3 sequence (DNA): TGTGCCAGCAGCTTTCCCGCGGGGCCAGCTACCGGAGAGACCCAGTACTTC.

The chain uses TRBV7-6 and TRBJ2-1; tentatively, D is TRBD1 (5 bases). V lost 5 bases and J lost 6, with 23 bases in between. CDR3 length: 17 residues. Germline lookup yields CDR1 SGHVS and CDR2 FNYEAQ. CDR3 amino acids: CASSIYRISASRNEQFF. In DNA form, the CDR3 reads TGTGCCAGCAGCATTTACAGGATTTCAGCATCCCGCAATGAGCAGTTCTTC.

The chain recombines TRBV12-3 or TRBV12-4 with TRBJ2-1, with a possible D match to TRBD1 (6 bases). The V gene lost 4 bases and the J gene lost 7 bases, with 23 bases spanning the gap. The CDR3 is made up of 17 amino acids. In DNA, the CDR3 is TGTGCCAGCAGTTCGACAGGTTCCCTACACATTTGGAATGAGCAGTTCTTC. Protein product: CASSSTGSLHIWNEQFF.

This clonotype was observed a handful of times. This sequence joins TRBV7-8 and TRBJ2-4; possibly TRBD1 for D (5 bases). Germline V gene data show CDR1 as SGHVS and CDR2 as FQNEAQ. With 2 bases removed from V and 0 bases from J, the gap between germline ends came to 17 bases. This CDR3 is built from 18 residues. This CDR3 is CASSLRGQAGLAKNIQYF. CDR3 coding DNA: TGTGCCAGCAGCTTAAGGGGCCAGGCCGGGCTAGCCAAAAACATTCAGTACTTC. The whole variable domain, remainder taken from reference TRBV7-8 and TRBJ2-4, is GAGVSQSPRYKVAKRGQDVALRCDPISGHVSLFWYQQALGQGPEFLTYFQNEAQLDKSGLPSDRFFAERPEGSVSTLKIQRTQQEDSAVYLCASSLRGQAGLAKNIQYFGAGTRLSVL.

The chain has TRBV5-1 and TRBJ1-2, with TRBD1 matching 11 bases. The junction had 5 bases not matched to a gene; V was cut back by 4 bases and J by 6 bases. The CDR3 runs to 14 residues. Germline CDR1 reads SGHRS; CDR2 reads YFSETQ. The CDR3 coding sequence is TGCGCCAGCAGCATGCGGACAGGGGGCGATGGCTACACCTTC. Translating it yields CASSMRTGGDGYTF. Full variable domain (rest looked up from reference TRBV5-1 and TRBJ1-2): KAGVTQTPRYLIKTRGQQVTLSCSPISGHRSVSWYQQTPGQGLQFLFEYFSETQRNKGNFPGRFSGRQFSNSRSEMNVSTLELGDSALYLCASSMRTGGDGYTFGSGTRLTVV.

This clonotype was counted ten times or more. The chain joins TRBV18 to TRBJ2-6; D uncertain. Germline V gene data show CDR1 as KGHSH and CDR2 as LQKENI. V lost 3 bases and J 6 bases, leaving 6 bases between the germline ends. The CDR3 runs 13 residues. CDR3: CASSPTAANVLTF. CDR3 coding DNA: TGTGCCAGCTCACCGACCGCGGCCAACGTCCTGACTTTC.

This clonotype was observed a few times. The rearrangement joins TRBV19 to TRBJ1-5; maybe TRBD1 (5 bases). Germline lookup yields CDR1 LNHDA and CDR2 SQIVND (reference sequence). The V gene lost 3 bases and the J gene lost 2 bases, with 14 bases spanning the gap. The CDR3 is made up of 16 amino acids. The CDR3 loop reads CASSIRDPGGNQPQHF. The DNA for the CDR3 is TGTGCCAGTAGTATCCGGGACCCGGGGGGCAATCAGCCCCAGCATTTT.

V is TRBV10-3 and J is TRBJ2-1; no definite D call. This CDR3 has 13 amino acids. V was shortened by 3 bases and J by 6 bases, with 9 bases between the two germline ends. Germline lookup yields CDR1 ENHRY and CDR2 SYGVKD. The CDR3 sequence: CAISEVTGNEQFF. In DNA, the CDR3 is TGTGCCATCAGTGAAGTCACGGGCAATGAGCAGTTCTTC.

V gene TRBV2 combines with J gene TRBJ1-2; D uncertain. Deletions cut 2 bases from V and 6 bases from J, with 7 bases between. CDR3 length equals 12 residues. Germline V lookup: CDR1 SNHLY, CDR2 FYNNEI. CDR3 loop: CASSETGDGYTF. The CDR3 DNA follows: TGTGCCAGCAGTGAAACTGGGGATGGCTACACCTTC.

To note about this clonotype: An end of the junction does not agree with germline; a read error may underlie this. The chain combines TRBV27 with TRBJ1-6; D not certain. CDR1 and CDR2 from the germline V gene are MNHEY and SMNVEV (reference sequence). This CDR3 contains 16 residues. The DNA of the CDR3 is TGTGCCAGCAGTCTCGTTAGGAGCTCCTATAATTCACCCCTCCGCTTT. It specifies CASSLVRSSYNSPLRF.

This clonotype is a singleton in its sample. This chain uses TRBV5-4 with TRBJ1-1; TRBD1 is a possible D gene (6 bases). The V and J ends lost 0 bases and 4 bases respectively, with 10 bases between them. The CDR3 loop spans 14 amino acids. The germline CDR1 and CDR2 sequences are SGHNT and YYREEE (reference sequence). CDR3 sequence (DNA): TGTGCCAGCAGCTTGGATTCACAGGGCACTGAAGCTTTCTTT. Protein sequence: CASSLDSQGTEAFF.

This chain uses TRBV12-3 or TRBV12-4 with TRBJ1-2; a weak D match, TRBD1 (5 bases). Between the trimmed V and J ends, which lost 5 bases and 7 bases, there was a span of 17 bases. The length of the CDR3 is 14 residues. CDR3 amino acids: CASSNRDSGAGYTF. The CDR3 DNA sequence: TGTGCCAGCAGTAACCGGGACTCCGGGGCTGGCTACACCTTC.

CDR3 loop: CASSESGQLNTEAFF. CDR3 nucleotides: TGTGCCAGTAGTGAATCGGGACAGTTGAACACTGAAGCTTTCTTT. This sequence joins TRBV19 and TRBJ1-1; TRBD1 aligns across 7 bases. V shed 5 bases and J 0 bases; nucleotides not matched to a gene: 6. Germline V gives CDR1 LNHDA, CDR2 SQIVND (reference sequence). The CDR3 covers 15 residues.

The J gene is TRBJ1-2, the V gene TRBV7-6, with 7 bases that match TRBD1. The CDR3 totals 18 residues. The germline gives CDR1 SGHVS, CDR2 FNYEAQ. The ends lost 6 bases at V and 3 bases at J; junction bases unmatched: 19. The CDR3 DNA reads as TGTGCCAGCAGTAGTCTTCGCAACGACAGGGTATTTTACTATGGCTACACCTTC. The encoded protein is CASSSLRNDRVFYYGYTF.

This clonotype has ten or more counts. This chain joins TRBV2 and TRBJ2-4; 13 nucleotides agree with TRBD2. CDR3 length equals 15 residues. Germline V lookup: CDR1 SNHLY, CDR2 FYNNEI. Losses at the gene ends were 7 bases for V and 9 bases for J; bases not matched to a gene: 9. The CDR3 nucleotides are TGTGCCAGCAATCCGGGACTAGCGGGGCAAGGCATTCAGTACTTC. This codes for CASNPGLAGQGIQYF.

This rearrangement joins TRBV6-1 to TRBJ1-4; D not certain. CDR1 and CDR2 from the germline V gene are MNHNS and SASEGT. The CDR3 covers 16 residues. Trimming removed 7 bases from V and 0 bases from J, with 15 bases in between. The CDR3 coding sequence is TGTGCCAGCACCGCTATGCGGCGGGCAACTAATGAAAAACTGTTTTTT. Protein sequence: CASTAMRRATNEKLFF.

The rearrangement uses TRBV20-1 and TRBJ2-4, with 7 nucleotides matching TRBD2. The CDR3 runs 16 residues. Germline CDR1 is DFQATT and CDR2 is SNEGSKA (reference sequence). J lost 1 base, V lost 3 bases, and 9 bases had no gene match. CDR3 residues: CSARDIAGAAKNIQYF. CDR3 nucleotides: TGCAGTGCTAGGGATATAGCGGGTGCGGCCAAAAACATTCAGTACTTC.

This clonotype was seen a few times. The chain employs TRBV5-1 and TRBJ1-5, with 10 bases lining up with TRBD1. CDR3 length: 14 residues. Losses at the gene ends were 4 bases for V and 7 bases for J; bases not matched to a gene: 5. Germline V gene lookup returns CDR1 SGHRS and CDR2 YFSETQ. The CDR3 DNA reads as TGCGCCAGCAGCGAAGGGACAGGGGTCCAGCCCCAGCATTTT. This gives the protein CASSEGTGVQPQHF.

The rearrangement links TRBV7-3 to TRBJ2-1; weak D call: TRBD1 (5 bases). Trimming cost V 2 bases and J 0 bases, with 11 bases left between them. The CDR3 sequence is 16 residues long. Germline loops: CDR1 SGHTA, CDR2 FQGTGA. The CDR3 DNA follows: TGTGCCAGCAGCTTAGGGTGGGGCAGCTCCTACAATGAGCAGTTCTTC. Its protein product is CASSLGWGSSYNEQFF.

V and J are TRBV5-1 and TRBJ1-3, with D possibly matching TRBD1 (5 bases). The CDR3 has 16 amino acids. Germline-derived CDR1 and CDR2 are SGHRS and YFSETQ. V was shortened by 4 bases and J by 0 bases, with 14 bases between the two germline ends. The CDR3 DNA is TGCGCCAGCAGCCCTAGGACATCTTTCTCTGGAAACACCATATATTTT. It encodes CASSPRTSFSGNTIYF. Supplemented by reference TRBV5-1 and TRBJ1-3, the full variable domain reads KAGVTQTPRYLIKTRGQQVTLSCSPISGHRSVSWYQQTPGQGLQFLFEYFSETQRNKGNFPGRFSGRQFSNSRSEMNVSTLELGDSALYLCASSPRTSFSGNTIYFGEGSWLTVV.

V usage is TRBV7-2 and J usage is TRBJ2-1; D is perhaps TRBD1 or TRBD2 (5 bases each). The CDR3 is 13 residues long. The germline V gene encodes CDR1 SGHTA and CDR2 FQGNSA. V lost 4 bases and J lost 5, with 9 bases in between. The CDR3 region is CASSWDPNNEQFF. The DNA of the CDR3 is TGTGCCAGCAGCTGGGACCCCAACAATGAGCAGTTCTTC.